What follows describes a single T cell receptor (beta chain). Antigen: not known. This entry comes from a study of T cell responses to AZD1222 COVID-19 vaccine. Points from the study as a whole: With dominance at 160-218 and 743-854, vaccine-associated CD4 TCRs spanned spike.

Method: immunoSEQ multiplex PCR; TCRdb's copy keeps in-frame clones and lacks some. This sample has roughly 140,000 clones, with around nine tenths found just once. Trimming removed 2 bases from V and 4 bases from J, with 11 bases in between. Germline V gene sequence: CDR1 SEHNR, CDR2 FQNEAQ (reference sequence). The CDR3 loop spans 14 amino acids. Sample: peripheral blood, taken 28 days after the second AZD1222 dose. The chain uses TRBV7-9 and TRBJ1-2, with D perhaps matching TRBD1 (6 bases). The receptor comes from an adult who received the AZD1222 COVID-19 vaccine. The CDR3 bases are TGTGCCAGCAGCTTAACAGGGTCGGGCTATGGCTACACCTTC. Its translation: CASSLTGSGYGYTF.